By its share, the clone carrying this TCR beta chain is large (0.1 to 1%). Its target is not known. These data originate in a study of regulatory T cells in long-lasting Graves disease. Broader study findings: Accuracy might have suffered from few samples. TRBV28, TRBJ1-2 and TRBJ2-5 were segments that persistent disease favored. TCR diversity in persistent Graves' patients was below that of newly diagnosed ones.

There was RNA extracted from PBMCs, and the TCR library was made from it. TCRdb reprocessed the reads via MiXCR and lists one record per CDR3 protein. The sample lists some 840 distinct CDR3 sequences; 55% to 60% were seen once. The CDR3 loop spans 16 amino acids. Germline assignment: CDR1 MGHRA and CDR2 YSYEKL. The ends were cut back, 0 bases at V and 4 bases at J, with 13 bases in the middle. This specimen was peripheral blood mononuclear cells (PBMCs), taken with antithyroid drug treatment, in newly diagnosed or persistent Graves disease (not recorded which). The receptor comes from a female donor with Graves disease. The rearrangement joins TRBV4-1 to TRBJ1-5; D is unresolved. CDR3 bases: TGCGCCAGCAGCCAAGAGGGTCCGCAAGTAAATCAGCCCCAGCATTTT. It yields the protein CASSQEGPQVNQPQHF.